This is a list of T cell receptor beta chains from one sample in a study of regulatory T cells in long-lasting Graves disease. TCRdb fed the multiplex PCR reads into MiXCR, producing one record per CDR3 protein. The sample holds hundreds of thousands of distinct CDR3 sequences; about 16% are singletons and the top ten take 20% to 30%. The data also belong to a second study, concerning T cells in Graves' hyperthyroidism and ophthalmopathy.

The material sequenced was peripheral blood mononuclear cells (PBMCs), taken at new diagnosis, from a patient treated with antithyroid drugs. These receptors were taken from a woman aged 35 to 59 with Graves disease. Both conserved end residues are part of each CDR3. Each record gives: CDR3 length, J gene, clone size, D gene, V gene, CDR3 DNA, CDR3 protein. D genes are given only for firm matches. Size is stated for part of the rows, as once, few or many counts, or as a class when the clone is expanded.

>14|TRBJ1-2|.|TRBD1|TRBV6-1
TGTGCCAGCAGGACCAAGACAGGGACCTATGGCTACACCTTC
CASRTKTGTYGYTF
>18|TRBJ1-3|many|TRBD1|TRBV2
TGTGCCAGCAGTAAATCCGGGACAGGGGGCGACTCTGGAAACACCATATATTTT
CASSKSGTGGDSGNTIYF
>14|TRBJ1-5|many|.|TRBV19
TGTGCCAGTAGTATAAACGGACAAGTCGCGACCCAGCATTTT
CASSINGQVATQHF
>16|TRBJ1-1|many|.|TRBV5-1
TGCGCCAGCAGCTTGGGGGGAACACAGCAGGGCACTGAAGCTTTCTTT
CASSLGGTQQGTEAFF
>14|TRBJ2-7|many|TRBD1|TRBV5-1
TGCGCCAGCAGCTTGGCGCTAGACAGGGACGAGCAGTACTTC
CASSLALDRDEQYF
>15|TRBJ1-5|many|.|TRBV12-3/TRBV12-4
TGTGCCAGCAGTTCCAGAAATCCTAGCAATCAGCCCCAGCATTTT
CASSSRNPSNQPQHF
>12|TRBJ1-1|.|.|TRBV24-1
TGTGCCACCAGTTCCTGGGACACTGAAGCTTTCTTT
CATSSWDTEAFF
>15|TRBJ2-5|many|.|TRBV5-1
TGCGCCAGCAGCTATCTACAGGGATTCGGGGAGACCCAGTACTTC
CASSYLQGFGETQYF
>17|TRBJ1-1|many|.|TRBV2
TGTGCCAGCAGTGAAGGACAACAGGGAATCAAGAACACTGAAGCTTTCTTT
CASSEGQQGIKNTEAFF
>14|TRBJ2-5|.|.|TRBV19
TGTGCCAGTAGTATAGGGCAGGGGGGCGAGACCCAGTACTTC
CASSIGQGGETQYF
>14|TRBJ2-2|few|.|TRBV19
TGTGCCAGTAGTATTCGAGCGAACACCGGGGAGCTGTTTTTT
CASSIRANTGELFF
>14|TRBJ2-2|.|.|TRBV6-1
TGTACCAGCAGCAAAACAGGGAACGCCGGGGAGCTGTTTTTT
CTSSKTGNAGELFF
>15|TRBJ1-3|.|.|TRBV6-2/TRBV6-3
TGTGCCAGCAGTCCGACTCGGGATCCTAGAAACACCATATATTTT
CASSPTRDPRNTIYF
>16|TRBJ1-3|few|.|TRBV7-8
TGTGCCAGCAGCCTAAGCAGCAGGGCTTCTGGAAACACCATATATTTT
CASSLSSRASGNTIYF
>15|TRBJ1-4|few|TRBD1|TRBV4-2
TGTGCCAGCAGCCAAGCGAGGGGGCGGGATGAAAAACTGTTTTTT
CASSQARGRDEKLFF
>13|TRBJ1-2|.|.|TRBV6-1
TGTGCCAGCACCATGACAGCTAACTATGGCTACACCTTC
CASTMTANYGYTF
>17|TRBJ2-5|many|TRBD2|TRBV12-3/TRBV12-4
TGTGCCAGCAGTCCAGGGGGTAGCGGGGGGGTGGGGGAGACCCAGTACTTC
CASSPGGSGGVGETQYF
>17|TRBJ1-5|many|.|TRBV12-3/TRBV12-4
TGTGCCAGCAGTGCACACTATGTAGAGGGGGGTGATCAGCCCCAGCATTTT
CASSAHYVEGGDQPQHF
>17|TRBJ2-3|.|.|TRBV6-5
TGTGCCAGCAGTTACGACGCGGCCTACCAAGGGAGAGATACGCAGTATTTT
CASSYDAAYQGRDTQYF
>16|TRBJ2-7|many|TRBD1|TRBV7-8
TGTGCCAGCAGCAAACCCGGGACAGGCCTTTCTCACGAGCAGTACTTC
CASSKPGTGLSHEQYF
>14|TRBJ2-5|few|TRBD2|TRBV12-3/TRBV12-4
TGTGCCAGCAGCCAAGCGGGGGGGACGGAGACCCAGTACTTC
CASSQAGGTETQYF
>15|TRBJ1-2|once|.|TRBV6-9
TGTGCCAGCAGTTACCGCGTAGACAGTAACTATGGCTACACCTTC
CASSYRVDSNYGYTF
>15|TRBJ1-5|.|.|TRBV5-8
TGTGCCAGCAGCTTGGCCGACGGGATAAGCGAGCCCCAGCATTTT
CASSLADGISEPQHF
>16|TRBJ2-5|.|.|TRBV7-3
TGTGCCAGCAGCCCAGGGGGGGGGGGACCCCAAGAGACCCAGTACTTC
CASSPGGGGPQETQYF
>13|TRBJ2-7|few|.|TRBV7-9
TGTGCCAGCAGCTTCTACAGGGAAGGCGAGCAGTACTTC
CASSFYREGEQYF
>10|TRBJ2-1|many|.|TRBV2
TGTGCCAGCAGTGAGGTAGAGCAGTTCTTC
CASSEVEQFF
>14|TRBJ2-3|few|.|TRBV4-1
TGCGCCAGCAGCCAAGTGCTAGACACAGATACGCAGTATTTT
CASSQVLDTDTQYF
>15|TRBJ2-5|few|TRBD2|TRBV2
TGTGCCAGCAGTCCCCCCTTGGCGGGGGGGGAGACCCAGTACTTC
CASSPPLAGGETQYF
>13|TRBJ2-6|.|.|TRBV10-3
TGTGCCATCAGGGGGGTTGGGGCCAACGTCCTGACTTTC
CAIRGVGANVLTF
>17|TRBJ1-5|many|.|TRBV20-1
TGCAGTGCGAGAAAGTCCTTTATAGGGGGTATGGGTCAGCCCCAGCATTTT
CSARKSFIGGMGQPQHF
>16|TRBJ1-6|few|.|TRBV12-3/TRBV12-4
TGTGCCAGCAGTTTAATCGGGGCAGGGGAAAATTCACCCCTCCACTTT
CASSLIGAGENSPLHF
>15|TRBJ1-6|few|.|TRBV5-1
TGCGCCAGCAGCCCCCTGGCAGGGGACTATTCACCCCTCCACTTT
CASSPLAGDYSPLHF
>12|TRBJ2-5|few|.|TRBV24-1
TGTGCCACCAGTGATTTTTCCGGGACCCAGTACTTC
CATSDFSGTQYF
>12|TRBJ1-4|.|.|TRBV14
TGTGCCAGCAGCCGCAGGGACGAAAGACTGTTTTTT
CASSRRDERLFF
>13|TRBJ1-1|many|.|TRBV3-1
TGTGCCAGCAGCCTCGGTCCCGGGGTTGCAGCTTTCTTT
CASSLGPGVAAFF
>14|TRBJ1-5|many|TRBD1|TRBV5-1
TGCGCCTCCTTCCGGCAGGGGGTCAATCAGCCCCAGCATTTT
CASFRQGVNQPQHF